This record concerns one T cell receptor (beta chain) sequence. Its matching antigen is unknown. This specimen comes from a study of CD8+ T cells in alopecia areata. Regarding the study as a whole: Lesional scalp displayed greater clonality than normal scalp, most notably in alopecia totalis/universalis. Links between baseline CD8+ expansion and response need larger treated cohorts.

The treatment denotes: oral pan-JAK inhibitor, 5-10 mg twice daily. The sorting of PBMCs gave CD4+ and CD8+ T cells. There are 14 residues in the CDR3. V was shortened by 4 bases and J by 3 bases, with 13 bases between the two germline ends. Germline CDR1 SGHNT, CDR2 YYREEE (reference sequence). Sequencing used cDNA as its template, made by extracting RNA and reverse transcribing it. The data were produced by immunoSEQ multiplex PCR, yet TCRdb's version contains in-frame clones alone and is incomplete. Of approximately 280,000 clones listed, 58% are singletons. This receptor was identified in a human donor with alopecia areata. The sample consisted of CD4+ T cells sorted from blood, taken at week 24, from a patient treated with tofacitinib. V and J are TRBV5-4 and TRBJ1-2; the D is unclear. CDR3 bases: TGTGCCAGCAGCCTTACGGGTCAAGACTATGGCTACACCTTC. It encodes CASSLTGQDYGYTF.